This T cell receptor (beta chain) was sequenced during a study of cytomegalovirus exposure and HLA in healthy donors. V was pared by 4 bases and J by 0 bases, with 10 bases between. The length of the CDR3 is 15 residues. Per germline, CDR1 LGHNA and CDR2 YSLEER. PCR employed 60 Vbeta and 13 Jbeta primers. Assay: immunoSEQ multiplex PCR; the TCRdb copy retains only in-frame clones and omits some. Found here are over 150,000 clones, around four fifths of them singletons; the top ten hold 1.6%. Sequences were obtained from PBMCs. This receptor was taken from a man in his fifties or sixties in good health and CMV-seronegative. The chain links TRBV4-3 to TRBJ2-1, with D possibly TRBD2 on 6 matching bases. The CDR3, as DNA: TGCGCCAGCAGCCTAGGACTAAACTCCTACAATGAGCAGTTCTTC. The encoded protein is CASSLGLNSYNEQFF.